One sample yielded the 20 T cell receptor beta chains listed below, sequenced in a study of T-cell memory formation after mild COVID-19 (dated by TCRdb to the early 2020s). The receptor library was made with 5' RACE. Sequenced using an Illumina NovaSeq 6000. TCRdb reanalyzed the raw reads on its own, using fastp at Q25 for trimming and MiXCR for clone calling, and kept in-frame beta chains. Each CDR3 protein gets just one entry, which takes the most common genes and DNA from the rows behind it. Within this sample are a few hundred thousand distinct CDR3 sequences, with less than 20% of them counted one time only. Together, the top ten hold approximately 21% of the sample. Sequenced: PBMCs or a T cell subset sorted from them (not recorded which). The receptor source for this set is a young man who had mild COVID-19 (a few samples of this study predate the infection). The sample titles of this study are shuffled in the database, so cell type and time point are left out; the donor was told from shared clones.

The chain joins TRBV28 to TRBJ1-5; D is ambiguous. CDR1 and CDR2 (germline): MDHEN, SYDVKM. This CDR3 contains 14 residues. Between the trimmed V and J ends, which lost 6 bases and 0 bases, there was a span of 9 bases. CDR3 DNA sequence: TGTGCCAGCAGCCGGAGACGTAGCAATCAGCCCCAGCATTTT. Encoded protein: CASSRRRSNQPQHF.

The sample holds a few counts of this clonotype. The chain uses TRBV7-2 and TRBJ2-3; possibly TRBD1 for D (6 bases). The CDR3 loop spans 13 amino acids. Trimming left V 5 bases short and J 6 bases short, with 12 bases between. Germline V gene sequence: CDR1 SGHTA, CDR2 FQGNSA. CDR3 amino acids: CASSPQGGDTQYF. The CDR3 DNA reads TGTGCCAGCAGCCCACAGGGCGGCGATACGCAGTATTTT. The full variable domain, rest sourced from reference TRBV7-2 and TRBJ2-3, is GAGVSQSPSNKVTEKGKDVELRCDPISGHTALYWYRQSLGQGLEFLIYFQGNSAPDKSGLPSDRFSAERTGGSVSTLTIQRTQQEDSAVYLCASSPQGGDTQYFGPGTRLTVL.

This clonotype was recorded many times. The gene calls are TRBV6-5 and TRBJ1-1, with D possibly TRBD1 on 5 matching bases. Trimming cost V 2 bases and J 7 bases, with 20 bases left between them. The CDR3 runs 16 residues. Germline-derived CDR1 and CDR2 are MNHEY and SVGAGI. CDR3 amino acids: CASSYDMTSLGGEAFF. DNA for the CDR3: TGTGCCAGCAGTTACGACATGACATCCCTGGGGGGTGAAGCTTTCTTT.

The CDR3 DNA sequence: TGTGCCAGCATCGGGGGGGTGCGTTACTCCTACGAGCAGTACTTC. Encoded protein: CASIGGVRYSYEQYF. The chain joins TRBV6-6 to TRBJ2-7, with 8 bases lining up with TRBD2. Trimming at V came to 7 bases and at J to 0 bases, leaving 8 bases not matched to a gene. The germline V gene encodes CDR1 MNHNY and CDR2 SVGAGI (reference sequence). The CDR3 is 15 residues long.

The gene calls are TRBV5-1 and TRBJ1-4; TRBD1 might be the D (6 bases). Germline values: CDR1 SGHRS, CDR2 YFSETQ. The CDR3 has 14 residues. Trimming left V 4 bases short and J 7 bases short, with 14 bases between. The chain's CDR3 is CASSLGVGGEKLFF. The CDR3 DNA reads TGCGCCAGCAGCCTGGGTGTAGGGGGTGAAAAACTGTTTTTT.

This chain joins TRBV20-1 and TRBJ2-3; TRBD2 agrees at 9 bases. After removal of 0 bases from V and 2 bases from J, the junction contained 12 bases not matched to a gene. This CDR3 spans 18 amino acids. Germline-derived CDR1 and CDR2 are DFQATT and SNEGSKA (reference sequence). The CDR3 nucleotides are TGCAGTGCTAGAGACCGGGGGACTAGCCTACTTAACACAGATACGCAGTATTTT. Encoded protein: CSARDRGTSLLNTDTQYF.

The sample holds a few counts of this clonotype. The chain couples TRBV29-1 to TRBJ1-1; no definite D call. Trimming took 3 bases from V and 4 from J, leaving 6 bases between them. The germline CDR1 and CDR2 sequences are SQVTM and ANQGSEA. This CDR3 is built from 11 residues. Here the CDR3 reads CSVDRSTEAFF. CDR3 DNA: TGCAGCGTTGATCGCAGCACTGAAGCTTTCTTT.

There are a few counts of this clonotype. The chain combines TRBV29-1 with TRBJ1-1; D is unresolved. The CDR3 contains 10 residues. V was cut by 0 bases and J by 8 bases, with 4 bases left in between. CDR1 and CDR2 from the germline V gene are SQVTM and ANQGSEA. The chain's CDR3 is CSVEDREAFF. The CDR3 DNA sequence: TGCAGCGTTGAAGATCGGGAAGCTTTCTTT.

This clonotype was recorded only once. The gene calls are TRBV11-2 and TRBJ1-5; D might be TRBD1 (5 bases). The germline V gene has CDR1 SGHAT and CDR2 FQNNGV. Between the trimmed V and J ends, which lost 5 bases and 0 bases, there was a span of 17 bases. The CDR3 has 17 amino acids. The CDR3 loop is CASSISGDVYSNQPQHF. CDR3 DNA sequence: TGTGCCAGCAGCATCTCCGGGGACGTTTATAGCAATCAGCCCCAGCATTTT.

This clonotype was seen only a few times. This chain connects TRBV27 to TRBJ1-6; TRBD1 matches at 7 bases. The germline gives CDR1 MNHEY, CDR2 SMNVEV (reference sequence). CDR3 length equals 17 residues. The V segment lost 5 bases and the J segment 0 bases; nucleotides outside the gene matches: 7. CDR3 protein: CASSPQTGSSYNSPLHF. The CDR3 nucleotides are TGTGCCAGCAGTCCGCAGACAGGGAGCTCCTATAATTCACCCCTCCACTTT.

J is TRBJ1-1 and V is TRBV12-3 or TRBV12-4; the D is unclear. This CDR3 is 15 amino acids long. V shed 2 bases and J shed 1 base, with 11 bases lying between them. The CDR3 DNA is TGTGCCAGCAGTTTAAATCCCACCCCGAACACTGAAGCTTTCTTT. Translating it yields CASSLNPTPNTEAFF.

This sequence joins TRBV4-1 and TRBJ1-2; the D gene is possibly TRBD1 (5 bases). Trimming stripped 3 bases from V and 4 bases from J, with 15 bases between. Per the germline V gene, CDR1 is MGHRA and CDR2 is YSYEKL. This CDR3 region has 15 residues. CDR3 DNA sequence: TGCGCCAGCAGCCATCCCCCCGGGGGTATCTATGGCTACACCTTC. Protein product: CASSHPPGGIYGYTF.

V gene TRBV7-2 combines with J gene TRBJ2-3; TRBD2 matches 11 bases. Per the germline V gene, CDR1 is SGHTA and CDR2 is FQGNSA. V lost 3 bases to trimming and J lost 0 bases; unmatched junction nucleotides: 8. The CDR3 length is 18 residues. In DNA form, the CDR3 reads TGTGCCAGCAGCTTTTCCCACACTAGCGGGGGAAGCACAGATACGCAGTATTTT. This translates into CASSFSHTSGGSTDTQYF.

The chain carries TRBV4-1 and TRBJ1-1; D is unresolved. Trimming took 2 bases from V and 8 from J, leaving 18 bases between them. Germline CDR1 is MGHRA and CDR2 is YSYEKL. This CDR3 spans 15 amino acids. The CDR3 nucleotides are TGCGCCAGCAGCCAACTTCCTGGCGGAGTATCAGAAGCTTTCTTT. This encodes CASSQLPGGVSEAFF.

The chain recombines TRBV15 with TRBJ2-7; TRBD1 matches at 8 bases. Trimming took 5 bases from V and 3 from J; bases not matched to a gene: 15. CDR1 LNHNV and CDR2 YYDKDF come from the germline V gene (reference sequence). The CDR3 covers 17 residues. The CDR3 sequence is CATSAQYGQGLSYEQYF. The CDR3 DNA reads as TGTGCCACCAGCGCACAATACGGACAGGGACTTAGCTACGAGCAGTACTTC.

The J gene is TRBJ2-2, the V gene TRBV27; possible D gene TRBD1, 6 bases. Looked up from germline, CDR1 is MNHEY and CDR2 is SMNVEV (reference sequence). The length of the CDR3 is 15 residues. Trimming cost V 4 bases and J 3 bases, with 12 bases left between them. In DNA, the CDR3 is TGTGCCAGCAGTTCCGGACAGTGGGACACCGGGGAGCTGTTTTTT. It specifies CASSSGQWDTGELFF.

There are a few counts of this clonotype. The V and J genes are TRBV4-1 and TRBJ2-1; tentatively, D is TRBD1 (6 bases). Germline loops: CDR1 MGHRA, CDR2 YSYEKL. The CDR3 sequence is 15 residues long. The ends were cut back, 2 bases at V and 0 bases at J, with 8 bases in the middle. CDR3 in DNA: TGCGCCAGCAGCCAAAGGGACATCTCCTACAATGAGCAGTTCTTC. Amino acid sequence: CASSQRDISYNEQFF.

The rearrangement links TRBV7-9 to TRBJ1-2; unclear D gene. CDR3 size: 14 residues. CDR1 is SEHNR, CDR2 FQNEAQ, per germline (reference sequence). V dropped 5 bases and J dropped 5 bases, with 15 bases sitting between them. This chain's CDR3 is CASSPPGRAYGYTF. CDR3 in DNA: TGTGCCAGCAGCCCCCCCGGCAGAGCTTATGGCTACACCTTC.

This clonotype was recorded a few times. The V and J genes are TRBV9 and TRBJ2-2; 9 bases fit TRBD2. This CDR3 is 15 amino acids long. Germline CDR1 is SGDLS and CDR2 is YYNGEE. V lost 3 bases, J lost 1 base, and 1 base stayed unmatched. The CDR3, as DNA: TGTGCCAGCAGCGAACTAGCGGGGAACACCGGGGAGCTGTTTTTT. Amino acid sequence: CASSELAGNTGELFF.

This chain uses TRBV11-3 with TRBJ1-6; D remains ambiguous. The germline V gene has CDR1 SGHNT and CDR2 YENEEA. V was cut by 3 bases and J by 13 bases, with 16 bases left in between. The CDR3 covers 14 residues. CDR3 residues: CASSLKSGINPLHF. The CDR3, as DNA: TGTGCCAGCAGCTTGAAGTCGGGAATTAACCCCCTCCACTTT.